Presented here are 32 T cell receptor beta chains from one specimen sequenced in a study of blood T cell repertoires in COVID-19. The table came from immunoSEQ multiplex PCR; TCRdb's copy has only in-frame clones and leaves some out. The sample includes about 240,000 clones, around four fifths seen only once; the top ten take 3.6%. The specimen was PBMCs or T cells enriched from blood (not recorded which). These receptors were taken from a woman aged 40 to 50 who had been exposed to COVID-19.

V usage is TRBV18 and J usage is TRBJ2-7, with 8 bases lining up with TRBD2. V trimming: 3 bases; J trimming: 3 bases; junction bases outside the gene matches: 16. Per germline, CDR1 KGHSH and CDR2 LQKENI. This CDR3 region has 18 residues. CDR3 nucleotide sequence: TGTGCCAGCTCACCCCCGGGGGGGGGCCTAGAGAGGAGCTACGAGCAGTACTTC. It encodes CASSPPGGGLERSYEQYF.

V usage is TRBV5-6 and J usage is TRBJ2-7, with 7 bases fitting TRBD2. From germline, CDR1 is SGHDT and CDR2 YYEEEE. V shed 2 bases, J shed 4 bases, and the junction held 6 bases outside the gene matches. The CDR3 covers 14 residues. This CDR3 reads CASSFGLAVYEQYF. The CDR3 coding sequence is TGTGCCAGCAGCTTTGGTCTAGCGGTATACGAGCAGTACTTC.

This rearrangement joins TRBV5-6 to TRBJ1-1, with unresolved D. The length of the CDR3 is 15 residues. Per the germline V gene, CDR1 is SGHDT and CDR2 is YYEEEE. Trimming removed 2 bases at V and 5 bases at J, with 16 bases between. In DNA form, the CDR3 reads TGTGCCAGCAGCTTCATCGGCGGCGAGGAAACTGAAGCTTTCTTT. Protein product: CASSFIGGEETEAFF.

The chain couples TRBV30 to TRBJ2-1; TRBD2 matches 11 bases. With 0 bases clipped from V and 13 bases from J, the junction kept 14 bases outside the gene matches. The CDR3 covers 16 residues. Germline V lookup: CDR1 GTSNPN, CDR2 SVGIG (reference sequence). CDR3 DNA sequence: TGTGCCTGGAGTGTGTACCGACTAGCGGGAAACAATGGTCAGTTCTTC. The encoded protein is CAWSVYRLAGNNGQFF.

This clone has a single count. As DNA, the CDR3 is TGTGCCAGCAGTTACTTCAAGGGGAAGGTACACGCTTTCTTT. This translates into CASSYFKGKVHAFF. This chain connects TRBV6-2 or TRBV6-3 to TRBJ1-1; D might be TRBD1 (5 bases). This CDR3 contains 14 residues. Looked up from germline, CDR1 is MNHEY and CDR2 is SVGEGT. Trimming cost V 1 base and J 11 bases, with 17 bases left between them.

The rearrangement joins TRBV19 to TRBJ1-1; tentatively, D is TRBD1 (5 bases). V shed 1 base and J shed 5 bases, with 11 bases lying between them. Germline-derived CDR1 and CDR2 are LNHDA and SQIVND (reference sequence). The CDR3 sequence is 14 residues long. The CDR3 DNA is TGTGCCAGTAGTATAGGCGGGGGAAAGACTGAAGCTTTCTTT. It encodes CASSIGGGKTEAFF.

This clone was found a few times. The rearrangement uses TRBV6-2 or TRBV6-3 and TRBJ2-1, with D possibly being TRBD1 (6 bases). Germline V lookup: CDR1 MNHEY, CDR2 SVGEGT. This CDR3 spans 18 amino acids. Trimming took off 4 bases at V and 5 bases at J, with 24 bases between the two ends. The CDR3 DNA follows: TGTGCCAGCAGTTCCTCCATTTCTGGCAGGGGAGTTCACAATGAGCAGTTCTTC. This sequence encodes CASSSSISGRGVHNEQFF.

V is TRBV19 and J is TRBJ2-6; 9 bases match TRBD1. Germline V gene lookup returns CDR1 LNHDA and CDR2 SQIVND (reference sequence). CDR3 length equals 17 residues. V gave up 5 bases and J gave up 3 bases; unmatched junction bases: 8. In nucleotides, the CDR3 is TGTGCCAGTAGTCCCCCCGGGACAGGGTTTGGGGCCAACGTCCTGACTTTC. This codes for CASSPPGTGFGANVLTF.

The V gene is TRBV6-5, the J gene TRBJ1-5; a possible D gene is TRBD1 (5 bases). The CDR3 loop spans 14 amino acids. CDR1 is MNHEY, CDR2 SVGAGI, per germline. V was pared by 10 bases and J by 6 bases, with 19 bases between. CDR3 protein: CATASWQGSQPQHF. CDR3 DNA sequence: TGTGCCACCGCGTCGTGGCAGGGTAGTCAGCCCCAGCATTTT.

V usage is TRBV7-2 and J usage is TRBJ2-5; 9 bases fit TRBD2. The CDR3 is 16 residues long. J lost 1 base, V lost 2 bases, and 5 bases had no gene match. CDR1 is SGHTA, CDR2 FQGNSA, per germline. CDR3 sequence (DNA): TGTGCCAGCAGCTTAATTAGGCGGGGGGGCCAAGAGACCCAGTACTTC. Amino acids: CASSLIRRGGQETQYF.

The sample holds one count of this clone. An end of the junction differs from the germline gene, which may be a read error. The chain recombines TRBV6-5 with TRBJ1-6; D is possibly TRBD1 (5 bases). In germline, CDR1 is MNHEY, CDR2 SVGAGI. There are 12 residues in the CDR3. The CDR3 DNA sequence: TGTGCCAGCAGTTACGAGCGGGGGACTCCACCCTTT. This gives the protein CASSYERGTPPF.

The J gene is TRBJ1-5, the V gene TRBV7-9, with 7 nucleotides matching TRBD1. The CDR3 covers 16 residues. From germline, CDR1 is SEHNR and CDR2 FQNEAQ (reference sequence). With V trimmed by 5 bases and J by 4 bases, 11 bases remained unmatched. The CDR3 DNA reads TGTGCCAGCAGCATATCAGACAGGGAGACAAATCAGCCCCAGCATTTT. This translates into CASSISDRETNQPQHF. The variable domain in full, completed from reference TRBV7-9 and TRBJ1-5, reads DTGVSQNPRHKITKRGQNVTFRCDPISEHNRLYWYRQTLGQGPEFLTYFQNEAQLEKSRLLSDRFSAERPKGSFSTLEIQRTEQGDSAMYLCASSISDRETNQPQHFGDGTRLSIL.

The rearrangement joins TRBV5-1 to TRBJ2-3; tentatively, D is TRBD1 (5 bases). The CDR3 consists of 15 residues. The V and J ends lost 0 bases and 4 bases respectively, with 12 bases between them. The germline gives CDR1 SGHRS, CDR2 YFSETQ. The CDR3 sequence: CASSLVQGPADTQYF. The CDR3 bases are TGCGCCAGCAGCTTGGTGCAGGGCCCCGCAGATACGCAGTATTTT.

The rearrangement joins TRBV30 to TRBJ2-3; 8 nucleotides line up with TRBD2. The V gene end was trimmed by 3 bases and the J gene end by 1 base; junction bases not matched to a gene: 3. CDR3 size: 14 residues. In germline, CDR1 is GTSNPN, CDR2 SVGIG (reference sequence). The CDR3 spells CAWRERGRTDTQYF. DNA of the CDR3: TGTGCCTGGAGGGAGCGGGGGCGCACAGATACGCAGTATTTT.

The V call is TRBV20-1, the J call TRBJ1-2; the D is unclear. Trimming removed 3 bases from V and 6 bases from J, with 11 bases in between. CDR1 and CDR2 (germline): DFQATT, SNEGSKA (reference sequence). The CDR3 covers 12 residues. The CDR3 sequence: CSASSGKNGYTF. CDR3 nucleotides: TGCAGTGCTAGTTCCGGGAAAAATGGCTACACCTTC.

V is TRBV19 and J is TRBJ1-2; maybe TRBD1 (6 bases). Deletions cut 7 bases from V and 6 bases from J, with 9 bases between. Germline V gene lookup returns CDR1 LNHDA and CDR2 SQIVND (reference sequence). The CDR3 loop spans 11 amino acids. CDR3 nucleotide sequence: TGTGCCAGTATCGGGGGGCATGGCTACACCTTC. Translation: CASIGGHGYTF.

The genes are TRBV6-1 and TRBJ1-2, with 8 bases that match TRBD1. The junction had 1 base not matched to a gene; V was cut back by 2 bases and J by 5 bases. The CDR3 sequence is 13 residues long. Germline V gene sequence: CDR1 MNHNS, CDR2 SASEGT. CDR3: CASSEQGAYGYTF. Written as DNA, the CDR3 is TGTGCCAGCAGTGAACAGGGGGCTTATGGCTACACCTTC.

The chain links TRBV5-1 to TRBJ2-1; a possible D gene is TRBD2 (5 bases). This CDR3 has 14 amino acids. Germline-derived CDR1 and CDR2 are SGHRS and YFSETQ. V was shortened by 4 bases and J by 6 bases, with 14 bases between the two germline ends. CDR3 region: CASSPGVGSNEQFF. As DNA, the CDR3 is TGCGCCAGCAGCCCCGGGGTAGGGAGCAATGAGCAGTTCTTC.

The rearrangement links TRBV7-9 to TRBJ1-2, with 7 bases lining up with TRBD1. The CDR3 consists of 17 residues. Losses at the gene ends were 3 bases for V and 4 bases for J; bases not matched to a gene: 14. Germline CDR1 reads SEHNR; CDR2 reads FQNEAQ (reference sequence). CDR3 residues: CASSFGGDSGTGYGYTF. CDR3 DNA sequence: TGTGCCAGCAGCTTTGGCGGGGACAGCGGAACGGGCTATGGCTACACCTTC.

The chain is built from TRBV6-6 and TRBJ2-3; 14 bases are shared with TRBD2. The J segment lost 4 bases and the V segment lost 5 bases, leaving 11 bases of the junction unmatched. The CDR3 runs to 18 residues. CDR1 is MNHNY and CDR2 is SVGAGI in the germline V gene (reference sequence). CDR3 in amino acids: CASSPIGLAGGVADTQYF. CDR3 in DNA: TGTGCCAGCAGTCCTATTGGACTAGCGGGGGGCGTAGCAGATACGCAGTATTTT.

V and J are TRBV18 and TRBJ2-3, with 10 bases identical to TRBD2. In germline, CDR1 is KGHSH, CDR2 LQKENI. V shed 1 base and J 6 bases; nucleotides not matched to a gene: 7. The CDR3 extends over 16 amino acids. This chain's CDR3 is CASSPRSGGAHDTQYF. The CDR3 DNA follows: TGTGCCAGCTCACCACGAAGCGGGGGGGCACATGATACGCAGTATTTT.

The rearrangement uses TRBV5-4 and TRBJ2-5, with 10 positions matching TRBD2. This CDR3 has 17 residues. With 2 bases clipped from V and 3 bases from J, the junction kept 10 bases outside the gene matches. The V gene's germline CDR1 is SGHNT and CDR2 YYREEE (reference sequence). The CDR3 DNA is TGTGCCAGCAGCTTTGTACCTAGCGGGGGCCATAAAGAGACCCAGTACTTC. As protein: CASSFVPSGGHKETQYF.

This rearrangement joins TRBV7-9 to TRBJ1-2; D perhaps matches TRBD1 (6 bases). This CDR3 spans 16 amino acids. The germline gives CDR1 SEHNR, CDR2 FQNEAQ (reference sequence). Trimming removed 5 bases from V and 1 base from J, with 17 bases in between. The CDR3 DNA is TGTGCCAGCAGCCCGTCGGCGGGGGCTTTTAACTATGGCTACACCTTC. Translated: CASSPSAGAFNYGYTF. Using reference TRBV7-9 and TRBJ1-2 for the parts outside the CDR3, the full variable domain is DTGVSQNPRHKITKRGQNVTFRCDPISEHNRLYWYRQTLGQGPEFLTYFQNEAQLEKSRLLSDRFSAERPKGSFSTLEIQRTEQGDSAMYLCASSPSAGAFNYGYTFGSGTRLTVV.

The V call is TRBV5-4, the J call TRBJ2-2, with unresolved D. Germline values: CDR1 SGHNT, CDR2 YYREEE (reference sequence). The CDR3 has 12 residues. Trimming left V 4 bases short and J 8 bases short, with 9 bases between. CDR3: CASSPAAGELFF. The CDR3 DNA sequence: TGTGCCAGCAGCCCCGCAGCGGGGGAGCTGTTTTTT.

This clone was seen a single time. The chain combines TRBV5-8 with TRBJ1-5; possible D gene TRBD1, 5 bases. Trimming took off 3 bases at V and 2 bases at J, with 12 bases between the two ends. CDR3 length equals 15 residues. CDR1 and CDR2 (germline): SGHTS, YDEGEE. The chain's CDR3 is CASSSSRVGNQPQHF. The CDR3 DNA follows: TGTGCCAGCAGCTCCTCCAGGGTTGGCAATCAGCCCCAGCATTTT.

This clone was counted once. For the CDR3, the DNA is TGTGCCAGCAGCCCCGGGACAGCTTATGGCTACACCTTC. Translation: CASSPGTAYGYTF. The gene calls are TRBV7-8 and TRBJ1-2; 7 bases match TRBD1. The CDR3 loop spans 13 amino acids. J lost 5 bases, V lost 5 bases, and 5 bases had no gene match. Germline CDR1 and CDR2: SGHVS and FQNEAQ. Drawing the rest from reference TRBV7-8 and TRBJ1-2, the complete variable domain is GAGVSQSPRYKVAKRGQDVALRCDPISGHVSLFWYQQALGQGPEFLTYFQNEAQLDKSGLPSDRFFAERPEGSVSTLKIQRTQQEDSAVYLCASSPGTAYGYTFGSGTRLTVV.

CDR3 residues: CASSSPDRILYNEQFF. The CDR3 DNA follows: TGTGCCAGCAGTTCACCGGACAGGATCCTTTACAATGAGCAGTTCTTC. The chain employs TRBV27 and TRBJ2-1; 7 bases map to TRBD1. There are 16 residues in the CDR3. Losses at the gene ends were 4 bases for V and 4 bases for J; bases not matched to a gene: 10. CDR1 and CDR2 (germline): MNHEY, SMNVEV (reference sequence).

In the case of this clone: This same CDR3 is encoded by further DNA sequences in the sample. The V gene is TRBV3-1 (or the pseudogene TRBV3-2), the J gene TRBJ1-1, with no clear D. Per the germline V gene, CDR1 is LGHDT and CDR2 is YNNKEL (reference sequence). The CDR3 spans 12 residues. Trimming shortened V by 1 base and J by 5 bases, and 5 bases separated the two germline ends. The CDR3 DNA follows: TGTGCCAGCAGCCAAGCGGGGACTGAAGCTTTCTTT. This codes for CASSQAGTEAFF.

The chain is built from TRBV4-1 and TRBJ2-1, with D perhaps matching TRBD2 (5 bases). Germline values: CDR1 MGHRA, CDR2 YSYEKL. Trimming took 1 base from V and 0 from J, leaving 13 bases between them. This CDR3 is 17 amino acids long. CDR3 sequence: CASSQAASLDSYNEQFF. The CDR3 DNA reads TGCGCCAGCAGCCAAGCTGCTAGCCTGGACTCCTACAATGAGCAGTTCTTC.

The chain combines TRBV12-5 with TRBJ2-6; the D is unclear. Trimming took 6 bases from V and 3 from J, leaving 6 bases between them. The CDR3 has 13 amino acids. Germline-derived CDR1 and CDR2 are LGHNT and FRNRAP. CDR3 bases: TGTGCTAGTGGGAGTGGTGGGGCCAACGTCCTGACTTTC. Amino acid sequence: CASGSGGANVLTF.

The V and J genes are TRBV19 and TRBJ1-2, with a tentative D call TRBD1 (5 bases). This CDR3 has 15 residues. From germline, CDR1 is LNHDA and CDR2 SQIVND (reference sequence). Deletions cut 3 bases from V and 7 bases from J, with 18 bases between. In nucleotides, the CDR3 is TGTGCCAGTAGTATGAGCGGGACGCCGACTTCTGGCTACACCTTC. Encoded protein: CASSMSGTPTSGYTF.

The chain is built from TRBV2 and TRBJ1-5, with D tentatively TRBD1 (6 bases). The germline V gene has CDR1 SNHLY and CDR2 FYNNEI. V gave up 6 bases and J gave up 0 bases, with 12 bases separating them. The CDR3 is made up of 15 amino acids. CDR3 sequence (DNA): TGTGCCAGCAGCCGACAGGATTATAGCAATCAGCCCCAGCATTTT. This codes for CASSRQDYSNQPQHF.